This T cell receptor beta chain appears in the sequencing data of a study of T cells in Graves' hyperthyroidism and ophthalmopathy (dated by TCRdb to between 2018 and 2021). About the investigation overall: To identify distinguishing TCR V-J signatures, a discovery cohort of 90 to 100 patients was used, comprising fewer than 45 with Graves' ophthalmopathy and about 59 with stable Graves' hyperthyroidism. Following sampling, methimazole starting at 30 mg daily was given to hyperthyroidism patients, and high-dose intravenous methylprednisolone was given to ophthalmopathy patients. In several Graves' hyperthyroidism patients, the study also compared T-cell repertoires from thyroid tissue with T-cell repertoires from blood. An independent validation cohort of 18 to 20 hyperthyroidism patients and 17 patients who later progressed to ophthalmopathy tested prospective prediction of ophthalmopathy. The paper reports TCR Vbeta CDR3 sequencing of approximately 140 peripheral blood samples: approximately 43 ophthalmopathy, 75 to 80 hyperthyroidism and around 17 progressor patients. The approximately 100 discovery patients were randomly divided into training and test sets at a 7:3 ratio.

CDR1 and CDR2 were assigned from the germline V gene as SGHVS and FQNEAQ. Measured from the cysteine to the phenylalanine, the CDR3 is 15 residues long. The CDR3 DNA has 45 bases and is translated from base 1. The V end gives up 5 bases and the J end 8 bases, leaving 8 bases in the junction not matched to a gene. Any patient with an uncontrolled infection, another autoimmune disease, pregnancy or lactation was excluded. Diagnoses were based on clinical symptoms, serum thyroxine and TRAb, thyroid ultrasound and orbital computed tomography. Total RNA was extracted using Trizol reagent, and RNA quality was assessed on an Agilent 2100 Bioanalyzer. Overall study results and their limits: In validation, the model predicted progression to ophthalmopathy a median of roughly 6.2 months before onset, with about 67% sensitivity and 72.22% specificity. A model built on a 13 V-J signature distinguished ophthalmopathy from stable hyperthyroidism, reaching about 88% sensitivity and about 81% specificity in cross-validation and 80%/75% in testing. Sample size was not statistically predetermined, and blinding of investigators to group allocation was not performed. Blood samples also contained most of the expanded thyroid clonotypes (frequency above 0.001), which suggests that blood repertoires may reflect thyroid immune responses.

As for this clonotype: It lacks a known antigen. Base qualities are not at hand, and no much larger clone is one base apart.

TCR beta CDR3 regions were amplified from RNA transcripts. The TCR CDR3 was subjected to a first round of RT-PCR using the HTBI primer set and the Qiagen OneStep RT-PCR kit. A second multiplex PCR round built the libraries, followed by size selection and purification. Libraries were sequenced paired-end with 100 bp reads on an Illumina HiSeq2000. On the authors' methods: Raw data were processed with SOAPnuke, discarding reads with adapters, uncalled bases, mean Phred below 15, or no exact constant-primer or identifier match. High-quality paired reads were merged using COPE v1.2.5, and each unique nucleotide sequence was defined as a clonotype. MiTCR v1.1 was used to align clonotypes to the IMGT TRBV, TRBD and TRBJ reference segments. The analysis included only V-J combinations with a frequency above 0.0001, which together covered approximately 99% of the repertoires. A TCS score was defined as the ratio between F50 (clonal expansion) and ExV (chaos), using BLOSUM62-based TCRdist between CDR3 peptides within each V-J. Welch's t-statistics and random forest reduced 500 to 650 V-J features to roughly 13, which were used in a naive Bayes classifier (R e1071). The Morisita-Horn index was used to measure how similar the thyroid and blood repertoires were. The raw public data were reprocessed by TCRdb itself: fastp quality trimming at Q25, MiXCR clonotype calling, in-frame beta chains only. One record per CDR3 amino acid sequence lists the most common genes and DNA. The V and J calls here are based on TCRdb, not the publication. Within this sample are 490,000 or so distinct CDR3 sequences, with 35% to 50% of them counted one time only. In total, the top ten clones hold about 40% of the sample.

Source material: peripheral blood or thyroid tissue (not recorded which). The rearrangement combines TRBV7-8 with TRBJ2-1; TRBD2 matches 11 bases in the middle. This TCR came from an adult woman with Graves' disease, either hyperthyroidism or ophthalmopathy (not recorded which). The CDR3 protein is CASSTRLAGRYEQFF. The nucleotide sequence is given as TGTGCCAGCAGCACACGACTAGCGGGAAGGTATGAGCAGTTCTTC.